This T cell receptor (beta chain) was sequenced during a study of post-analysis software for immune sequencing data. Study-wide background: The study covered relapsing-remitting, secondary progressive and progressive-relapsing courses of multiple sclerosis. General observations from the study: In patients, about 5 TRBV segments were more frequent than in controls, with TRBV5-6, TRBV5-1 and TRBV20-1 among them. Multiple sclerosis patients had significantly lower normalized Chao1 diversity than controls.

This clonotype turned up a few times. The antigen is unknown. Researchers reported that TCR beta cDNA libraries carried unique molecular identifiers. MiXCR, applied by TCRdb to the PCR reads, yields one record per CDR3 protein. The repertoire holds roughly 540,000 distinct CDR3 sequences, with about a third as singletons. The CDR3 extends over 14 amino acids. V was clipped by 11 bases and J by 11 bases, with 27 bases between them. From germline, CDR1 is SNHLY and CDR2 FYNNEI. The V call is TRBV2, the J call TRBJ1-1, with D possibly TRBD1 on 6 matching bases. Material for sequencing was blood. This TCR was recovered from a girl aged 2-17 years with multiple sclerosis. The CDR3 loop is CAGGQGGMAGSAFF. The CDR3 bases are TGTGCCGGCGGGCAAGGGGGAATGGCAGGGTCGGCTTTCTTT.